The following is a T cell receptor (beta chain) sequence with its context. Its antigen is not known. TCR beta cDNA libraries had unique molecular identifiers. TCRdb fed the PCR reads into MiXCR, producing one record per CDR3 protein. The data show under 200,000 distinct CDR3 sequences, 29% seen once. This specimen comes from a study of post-analysis software for immune sequencing data. On the study more broadly: In terms of disease course, relapsing-remitting, secondary progressive and progressive-relapsing multiple sclerosis were included.

Regarding the study as a whole: Controls had significantly higher normalized Chao1 diversity than multiple sclerosis patients. About five TRBV segments were more frequent in patients than controls; TRBV5-6, TRBV5-1 and TRBV20-1 belonged to this group.

Germline V gene lookup returns CDR1 SGHRS and CDR2 YFSETQ. V gave up 2 bases and J gave up 5 bases; unmatched junction bases: 7. The CDR3 runs 15 residues. The chain couples TRBV5-1 to TRBJ2-3; 8 bases line up with TRBD1. The clonotype originates from a girl between 2 and 17 years old with multiple sclerosis. Sequences were obtained from blood. The CDR3 sequence: CASSLGQGAGDTQYF. CDR3 DNA sequence: TGCGCCAGCAGCTTAGGCCAGGGGGCCGGAGATACGCAGTATTTT. The whole variable domain, filled in from reference TRBV5-1 and TRBJ2-3, reads KAGVTQTPRYLIKTRGQQVTLSCSPISGHRSVSWYQQTPGQGLQFLFEYFSETQRNKGNFPGRFSGRQFSNSRSEMNVSTLELGDSALYLCASSLGQGAGDTQYFGPGTRLTVL.